This TCR beta chain originates from a study of vaccination effects on CD4 cells after COVID-19. About this clone: What it binds is not known.

Before any sequencing was done, the ViraFEST assay used viral peptide pools to expand antigen-specific CD4+ T cells. When around nine days of culture had elapsed, CD4+ T cells were isolated. According to the study, vaccine recipients showed no prior SARS-CoV-2 infection and negative nucleocapsid antibodies. Germline V lookup: CDR1 MDHEN, CDR2 SYDVKM. V lost 3 bases, J lost 2 bases, and 11 bases lay in between. CDR3 length: 15 residues. Produced via immunoSEQ multiplex PCR; TCRdb's table is partial and in-frame only. The sample consists of tens of thousands of clones, 55% to 75% of them appearing once.

The TCR originated in a human donor who received a COVID-19 vaccine. Sequences were derived from CD4+ T cells from PBMCs cultured with SARS-CoV-2 spike peptides, sampled before COVID-19 vaccination. The chain links TRBV28 to TRBJ2-1; perhaps TRBD1 as D (6 bases). CDR3 sequence (DNA): TGTGCCAGCAGTTTCTTAGACAGGCCCTACAATGAGCAGTTCTTC. It yields the protein CASSFLDRPYNEQFF.